Presented here are 20 T cell receptor beta chains from one specimen sequenced in a study of response to subunit inactivated influenza vaccine. TCRdb passed the RT-PCR reads through MiXCR, listing each CDR3 protein once. The sample includes more than 200,000 distinct CDR3 sequences, 10% to 15% of them seen just once. The sample consisted of non-naive T cells sorted from PBMCs, taken 14 to 15 days before vaccination. These receptors all stem from a man between 45 and 60 years old who received an inactivated influenza vaccine.

This clonotype was counted between two and nine times. The V and J genes are TRBV5-4 and TRBJ2-7, with D uncertain. Trimming removed 2 bases at V and 5 bases at J, with 11 bases between. This CDR3 spans 13 amino acids. The V gene's germline CDR1 is SGHNT and CDR2 YYREEE (reference sequence). CDR3 loop: CASSLSAFNEQYF. The CDR3 nucleotides read TGTGCCAGCAGCTTAAGCGCTTTCAACGAGCAGTACTTC.

This clonotype was found a few times. The rearrangement links TRBV5-1 to TRBJ2-5; no reliable D call. V lost 4 bases, J lost 7 bases, and 8 bases lay in between. Germline V CDR1 and CDR2: SGHRS, YFSETQ. The CDR3 length is 11 residues. This CDR3 reads CASSKRRTQYF. The CDR3 coding sequence is TGCGCCAGCAGCAAAAGGAGGACCCAGTACTTC.

The chain links TRBV14 to TRBJ2-3; maybe TRBD1 (7 bases). The CDR3 length is 15 residues. From germline, CDR1 is SGHDN and CDR2 FVKESK. V shed 9 bases and J shed 1 base, with 17 bases lying between them. CDR3 amino acids: CARSNTGEGTDTQYF. The CDR3 coding sequence is TGTGCCAGATCCAACACAGGGGAGGGCACAGATACGCAGTATTTT.

A few counts support this clonotype. The genes are TRBV9 and TRBJ2-3, with TRBD1 identical over 11 bases. This CDR3 has 14 residues. Germline V gene data show CDR1 as SGDLS and CDR2 as YYNGEE. Losses at the gene ends were 6 bases for V and 4 bases for J; bases not matched to a gene: 4. In DNA form, the CDR3 reads TGTGCCAGCAAACCGGGACAGGGGGCAGATACGCAGTATTTT. Residues: CASKPGQGADTQYF. Together with reference TRBV9 and TRBJ2-3, the CDR3 gives the full variable domain: DSGVTQTPKHLITATGQRVTLRCSPRSGDLSVYWYQQSLDQGLQFLIQYYNGEERAKGNILERFSAQQFPDLHSELNLSSLELGDSALYFCASKPGQGADTQYFGPGTRLTVL.

This clonotype was found a few times. The V gene is TRBV5-1, the J gene TRBJ1-1; D unresolved. Germline V gene lookup returns CDR1 SGHRS and CDR2 YFSETQ. Trimming removed 2 bases from V and 1 base from J, with 6 bases in between. The CDR3 is 13 amino acids. Here the CDR3 reads CASSFNGNTEAFF. DNA for the CDR3: TGCGCCAGCAGCTTCAACGGGAACACTGAAGCTTTCTTT.

This clonotype was recorded many times. The rearrangement joins TRBV7-9 to TRBJ1-5; D gene uncertain. Trimming shortened V by 2 bases and J by 5 bases, and 7 bases separated the two germline ends. CDR1 is SEHNR, CDR2 FQNEAQ, per germline (reference sequence). CDR3 length equals 13 residues. CDR3 nucleotide sequence: TGTGCCAGCAGCTTACTTCCGGATCAGCCCCAGCATTTT. Amino acid sequence: CASSLLPDQPQHF. Based on the CDR3 plus reference TRBV7-9 and TRBJ1-5, the full variable domain is DTGVSQNPRHKITKRGQNVTFRCDPISEHNRLYWYRQTLGQGPEFLTYFQNEAQLEKSRLLSDRFSAERPKGSFSTLEIQRTEQGDSAMYLCASSLLPDQPQHFGDGTRLSIL.

This clonotype was seen ten or more times. This chain links TRBV7-2 with TRBJ2-7; D gene unclear. Germline CDR1 SGHTA, CDR2 FQGNSA. V lost 1 base to trimming and J lost 8 bases, with 6 bases between them. This CDR3 has 11 residues. CDR3 DNA: TGTGCCAGCAGCTTAGAGTCCCAGCAGTACTTC. This encodes CASSLESQQYF.

The gene calls are TRBV2 and TRBJ2-3; the D gene is possibly TRBD1 (5 bases). Germline V gene sequence: CDR1 SNHLY, CDR2 FYNNEI. V lost 8 bases and J 4 bases, leaving 10 bases between the germline ends. CDR3 length: 12 amino acids. CDR3 in DNA: TGTGCCAGCCATGCAGGGTCAGATACGCAGTATTTT. Amino acid sequence: CASHAGSDTQYF.

This clonotype occurred many times. The rearrangement joins TRBV7-2 to TRBJ2-7, with D perhaps TRBD1 or TRBD2 (5 bases each). Germline loops: CDR1 SGHTA, CDR2 FQGNSA. V shed 5 bases and J shed 3 bases, with 14 bases lying between them. CDR3 size: 14 residues. This CDR3 reads CASSLGPAFYEQYF. In DNA form, the CDR3 reads TGTGCCAGCAGCCTGGGACCAGCCTTCTACGAGCAGTACTTC.

This clonotype has ten or more counts. This rearrangement joins TRBV4-2 to TRBJ2-1, with D possibly being TRBD1 or TRBD2 (6 bases each). The CDR3 has 16 residues. The V end lost 1 base, the J end lost 0 bases, and 10 bases lay between the germline ends. Germline lookup yields CDR1 LGHNA and CDR2 YNFKEQ. CDR3 DNA sequence: TGTGCCAGCAGCCAAGGGGGGGCAGCCTCCTACAATGAGCAGTTCTTC. Translated: CASSQGGAASYNEQFF.

The CDR3 DNA reads TGTGCCAGCAGTGATAGTCATCGGACTAGCAGAGGAGAGACCCAGTACTTC. Amino acids: CASSDSHRTSRGETQYF. V usage is TRBV2 and J usage is TRBJ2-5; 8 nucleotides match TRBD2. Per germline, CDR1 SNHLY and CDR2 FYNNEI. CDR3 length: 17 residues. Trimming cost V 3 bases and J 4 bases; bases outside gene matches: 13.

This clonotype was recorded many times. CDR3: CASSQEKGGNQPQHF. The CDR3 nucleotides are TGTGCCAGCAGCCAAGAAAAGGGGGGGAATCAGCCCCAGCATTTT. The V and J genes are TRBV4-2 and TRBJ1-5, with a possible D match to TRBD1 (6 bases). Germline CDR1 reads LGHNA; CDR2 reads YNFKEQ. Trimming cost V 0 bases and J 4 bases, with 10 bases left between them. This CDR3 has 15 residues.

A few counts support this clonotype. The rearrangement uses TRBV7-9 and TRBJ2-3; possibly TRBD2 for D (5 bases). The CDR3 contains 16 residues. Deletions cut 1 base from V and 0 bases from J, with 11 bases between. Germline V CDR1 and CDR2: SEHNR, FQNEAQ (reference sequence). The CDR3, as DNA: TGTGCCAGCAGCTTAGGGCCTAGCCTGAGCACAGATACGCAGTATTTT. It encodes CASSLGPSLSTDTQYF. Combining the CDR3 with reference TRBV7-9 and TRBJ2-3 gives the whole variable domain DTGVSQNPRHKITKRGQNVTFRCDPISEHNRLYWYRQTLGQGPEFLTYFQNEAQLEKSRLLSDRFSAERPKGSFSTLEIQRTEQGDSAMYLCASSLGPSLSTDTQYFGPGTRLTVL.

This clonotype was seen a handful of times. V usage is TRBV4-3 and J usage is TRBJ2-1; possibly TRBD2 for D (7 bases). Germline CDR1 LGHNA, CDR2 YSLEER. The CDR3 sequence is 14 residues long. Between the trimmed V and J ends, which lost 4 bases and 6 bases, there was a span of 13 bases. CDR3 sequence reads: CASSRGGTANEQFF. The CDR3 bases are TGCGCCAGCAGCCGGGGGGGCACAGCCAATGAGCAGTTCTTC.

The chain joins TRBV20-1 to TRBJ2-1, with 7 bases that match TRBD2. CDR1 and CDR2 from the germline V gene are DFQATT and SNEGSKA (reference sequence). V lost 0 bases and J lost 4; bases outside the gene matches: 15. There are 18 residues in the CDR3. CDR3 loop: CSAREGGFRTTTYNEQFF. The CDR3 region has the DNA TGCAGTGCTAGAGAGGGGGGGTTTCGGACCACGACATACAATGAGCAGTTCTTC.

This clonotype was counted between two and nine times. This chain uses TRBV6-5 with TRBJ2-3, with 7 bases aligning to TRBD2. The V segment lost 6 bases and the J segment 0 bases; nucleotides outside the gene matches: 12. This CDR3 is built from 17 residues. Per the germline V gene, CDR1 is MNHEY and CDR2 is SVGAGI. This CDR3 is CASSLNRLAASTDTQYF. The CDR3 nucleotides are TGTGCCAGCAGCCTAAACCGACTAGCAGCTAGCACAGATACGCAGTATTTT.

The V call is TRBV7-9, the J call TRBJ2-1, with TRBD2 identical over 9 bases. The V segment lost 0 bases and the J segment 2 bases; nucleotides outside the gene matches: 5. The CDR3 spans 17 residues. CDR1 SEHNR and CDR2 FQNEAQ come from the germline V gene (reference sequence). The CDR3 region is CASSLASGGFPYNEQFF. The CDR3 DNA is TGTGCCAGCAGCTTAGCTAGCGGGGGTTTCCCCTACAATGAGCAGTTCTTC. Combining the CDR3 with reference TRBV7-9 and TRBJ2-1 gives the whole variable domain DTGVSQNPRHKITKRGQNVTFRCDPISEHNRLYWYRQTLGQGPEFLTYFQNEAQLEKSRLLSDRFSAERPKGSFSTLEIQRTEQGDSAMYLCASSLASGGFPYNEQFFGPGTRLTVL.

The chain joins TRBV28 to TRBJ2-5; D may correspond to TRBD1 or TRBD2 (5 bases each). V gave up 3 bases and J gave up 5 bases, with 7 bases separating them. The germline CDR1 and CDR2 sequences are MDHEN and SYDVKM. There are 12 residues in the CDR3. Here the CDR3 reads CASSFGDETQYF. The CDR3 DNA reads TGTGCCAGCAGTTTTGGGGACGAGACCCAGTACTTC. The full variable domain, completed using reference TRBV28 and TRBJ2-5, is DVKVTQSSRYLVKRTGEKVFLECVQDMDHENMFWYRQDPGLGLRLIYFSYDVKMKEKGDIPEGYSVSREKKERFSLILESASTNQTSMYLCASSFGDETQYFGPGTRLLVL.

The genes are TRBV7-9 and TRBJ2-7; D is undetermined. The germline V and J ends were trimmed by 5 bases and 4 bases, with 12 bases remaining between them. The CDR3 is 13 residues long. CDR1 is SEHNR, CDR2 FQNEAQ, per germline (reference sequence). CDR3 nucleotides: TGTGCCAGCAGCCCCCCCTCGAGATACGAGCAGTACTTC. This gives the protein CASSPPSRYEQYF. The full variable domain, with the rest looked up from reference TRBV7-9 and TRBJ2-7, is DTGVSQNPRHKITKRGQNVTFRCDPISEHNRLYWYRQTLGQGPEFLTYFQNEAQLEKSRLLSDRFSAERPKGSFSTLEIQRTEQGDSAMYLCASSPPSRYEQYFGPGTRLTVT.

This chain links TRBV15 with TRBJ1-2; 11 bases align to TRBD1. The V and J ends lost 3 bases and 9 bases, in that order; junction bases with no gene match: 12. Germline lookup yields CDR1 LNHNV and CDR2 YYDKDF (reference sequence). The CDR3 length is 16 residues. CDR3 in DNA: TGTGCCACCAGCAGCGGGACAGGGGGTCGGCAGACGAGCTACACCTTC. The encoded protein is CATSSGTGGRQTSYTF.